Listed below are T cell receptor beta chains from one sample, sequenced in a study of cytomegalovirus exposure and HLA in healthy donors. Assay used: immunoSEQ multiplex PCR; TCRdb lists only in-frame clones, some missing. The top ten clones hold just under 3% of a sample with over 150,000 clones, 70% to 80% of them seen once. The sample comprised PBMCs. These receptors all stem from a woman aged 25 to 39 in good health and CMV-seronegative. Each CDR3 is given without its conserved first and last residue. Size tells how often a clone was seen (once, few, many) or the class of an expanded clone, and some rows leave it out.

>TRBJ1-3|-|TRBV28
ASSLPRFAGSGPGNTIY
>TRBJ2-1|-|TRBV10-3
AIGDEGIRELNNEQF
>TRBJ2-1|-|TRBV5-1
ASSLGDSLSYNEQF
>TRBJ2-5|-|TRBV9
ASSSRGGLETQY
>TRBJ2-1|-|TRBV30
AWSVGGGLYNEQF
>TRBJ2-1|-|TRBV10-3
AISERGLAGGGNEQF
>TRBJ2-7|-|TRBV27
ASTGTGQLGEQY
>-|-|TRBV28
ASSFESGRGYEQY
>TRBJ2-7|-|TRBV4-1
ASSQTGGHEQY
>TRBJ2-4|-|TRBV4-1
ASSHRDGGVAKNIQY
>TRBJ2-7|-|TRBV10-1
ASSDLPHDSKSTYEQY
>TRBJ2-7|-|TRBV2
ASTPPDSVSAYEQY
>TRBJ1-1|-|TRBV7-9
ASSLEGGGTEAF
>TRBJ2-5|once|TRBV11-3
ASSPNTQETQY
>TRBJ1-1|-|TRBV5-1
ASSSTGFGEAF
>TRBJ1-4|-|TRBV9
ASSETGGLRDEKLF
>TRBJ2-3|-|TRBV11-2
ASSLDWTSGGRSGTQY
>TRBJ1-3|-|TRBV5-1
ASSLEGDGNTIY
>TRBJ2-5|-|TRBV12-5
ASGLREAQY
>TRBJ1-3|few|TRBV5-1
ASSWTDVGDTIY
>TRBJ2-1|few|TRBV5-1
ASSLGGGGAVNEQF
>TRBJ1-2|-|TRBV2
ARGQGNNYGYT
>TRBJ2-6|-|TRBV27
ASRFTGANVLT
>TRBJ2-1|-|TRBV28
ASRTSAGEQF
>TRBJ1-5|-|TRBV11-2
ASSSLGGSNQPQH
>TRBJ2-7|once|TRBV5-1
ASSTRGIYEQY
>TRBJ1-6|-|TRBV5-6
ASSLRQALNSPLH
>TRBJ2-1|few|TRBV4-1
ASSGLPSQQF
>TRBJ1-6|once|TRBV5-1
ASSFAGLSNSPLH
>TRBJ1-5|-|TRBV4-1
ASSQGTGNQPQH
>TRBJ2-2|-|TRBV7-7
ASSPGTSGSDTGELF
>TRBJ2-4|-|TRBV4-2
ASSAPGGRGKRFQY
>TRBJ2-5|-|TRBV6-4
ASSARAGGQETQY
>TRBJ2-5|-|TRBV6-1
ASSDPPSGRISYQETQY
>TRBJ1-4|few|TRBV28
ASRQGGEKLF
>TRBJ2-7|-|TRBV19
ASSTWTSGREAKGVLRREQY
>TRBJ1-2|once|TRBV5-1
ASSFETGEIYGYT
>TRBJ1-4|-|TRBV5-1
ASRPGGTNEKLF
>TRBJ2-2|once|TRBV7-8
ASSRRPGENTGELF
>TRBJ2-3|-|TRBV5-1
ASSLVAGGPSDTQY
>TRBJ2-7|-|TRBV27
ASRTSGALSVEQY
>TRBJ2-2|once|TRBV30
AWAGDTGELF
>TRBJ2-1|few|TRBV20-1
SLRGDNEQF
>TRBJ1-2|-|TRBV27
ASSFPDAGGFKDGYT
>TRBJ2-3|-|TRBV5-8
ASSLEAGEALSTDTQY
>TRBJ1-3|-|TRBV15
ATSSAGSYSGNTIY
>TRBJ2-5|-|TRBV6-5
ASSYGDRDMETQY
>TRBJ1-6|-|TRBV2
ASSEGLIGSYNSPLH
>TRBJ1-5|few|TRBV18
ASSPLPEQPQH
>TRBJ2-7|-|TRBV7-2
ASSLVPSDAEQY
>TRBJ2-2|-|TRBV4-2
ASSQDNPLLAGGKWTGELF
>TRBJ1-5|-|TRBV6-5
ASSSNSYQPQH
>TRBJ1-3|-|TRBV2
ASQKPISGNTIY
>TRBJ1-6|-|TRBV5-6
ASSLYRGRNSPLH
>TRBJ2-3|-|TRBV11-3
ASSFQGADTQY
>TRBJ2-5|-|TRBV6-5
ASRAGESQETQY
>TRBJ1-2|-|TRBV9
ASSVDGDRVYGYT
>TRBJ1-1|few|TRBV29-1
SSKGGGPNTEAF
>TRBJ2-7|-|TRBV11-2
ATRDGRSSYEQY
>TRBJ2-3|few|TRBV27
ASSTTDTQY